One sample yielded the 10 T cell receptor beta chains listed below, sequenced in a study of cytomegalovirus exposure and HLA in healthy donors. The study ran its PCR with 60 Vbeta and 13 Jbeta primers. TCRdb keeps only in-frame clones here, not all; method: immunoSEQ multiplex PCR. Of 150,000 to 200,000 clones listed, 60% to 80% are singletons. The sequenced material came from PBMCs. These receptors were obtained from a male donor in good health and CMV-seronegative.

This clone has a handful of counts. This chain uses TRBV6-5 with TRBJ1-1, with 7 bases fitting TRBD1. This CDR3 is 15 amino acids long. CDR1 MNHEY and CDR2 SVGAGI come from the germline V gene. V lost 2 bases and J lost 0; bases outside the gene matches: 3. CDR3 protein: CASSYPGQMNTEAFF. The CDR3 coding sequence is TGTGCCAGCAGTTACCCGGGACAGATGAACACTGAAGCTTTCTTT.

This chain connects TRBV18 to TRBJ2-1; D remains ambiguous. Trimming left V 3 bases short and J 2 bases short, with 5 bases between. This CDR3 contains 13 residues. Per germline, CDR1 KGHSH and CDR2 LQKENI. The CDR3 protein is CASSPTTYNEQFF. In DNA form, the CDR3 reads TGTGCCAGCTCACCTACTACCTACAATGAGCAGTTCTTC.

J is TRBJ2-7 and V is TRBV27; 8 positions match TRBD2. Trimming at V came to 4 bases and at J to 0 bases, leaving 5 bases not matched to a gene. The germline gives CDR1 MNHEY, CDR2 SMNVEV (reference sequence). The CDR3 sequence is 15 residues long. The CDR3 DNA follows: TGTGCCAGCAGTTGGACGGGAGGGGGCTCCTACGAGCAGTACTTC. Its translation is CASSWTGGGSYEQYF.

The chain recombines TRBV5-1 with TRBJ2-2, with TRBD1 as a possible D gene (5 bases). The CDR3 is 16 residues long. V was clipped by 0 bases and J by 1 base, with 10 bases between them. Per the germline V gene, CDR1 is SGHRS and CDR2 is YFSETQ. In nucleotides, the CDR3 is TGCGCCAGCAGCTTGGCAGGGTTGATGAACACCGGGGAGCTGTTTTTT. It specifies CASSLAGLMNTGELFF.

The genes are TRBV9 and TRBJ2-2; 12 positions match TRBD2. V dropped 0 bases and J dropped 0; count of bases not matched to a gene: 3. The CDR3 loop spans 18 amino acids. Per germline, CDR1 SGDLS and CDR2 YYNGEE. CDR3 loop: CASSVAPSGGANTGELFF. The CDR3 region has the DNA TGTGCCAGCAGCGTAGCCCCTAGCGGGGGGGCGAACACCGGGGAGCTGTTTTTT.

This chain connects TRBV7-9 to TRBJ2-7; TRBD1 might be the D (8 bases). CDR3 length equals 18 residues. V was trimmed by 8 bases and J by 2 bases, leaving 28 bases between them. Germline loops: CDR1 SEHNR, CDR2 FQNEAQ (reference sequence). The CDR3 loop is CASVLGIGQGGFPYEQYF. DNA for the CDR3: TGTGCCAGCGTTCTAGGAATCGGACAGGGAGGGTTCCCCTACGAGCAGTACTTC.

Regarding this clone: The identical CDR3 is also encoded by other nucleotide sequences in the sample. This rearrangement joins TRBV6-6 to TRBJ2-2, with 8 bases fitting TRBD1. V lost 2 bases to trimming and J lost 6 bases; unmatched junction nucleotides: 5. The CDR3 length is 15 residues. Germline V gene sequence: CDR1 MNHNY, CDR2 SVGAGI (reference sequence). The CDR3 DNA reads TGTGCCAGCAGTTACAGGAGACAGGGGTCCGGGGAGCTGTTTTTT. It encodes CASSYRRQGSGELFF.

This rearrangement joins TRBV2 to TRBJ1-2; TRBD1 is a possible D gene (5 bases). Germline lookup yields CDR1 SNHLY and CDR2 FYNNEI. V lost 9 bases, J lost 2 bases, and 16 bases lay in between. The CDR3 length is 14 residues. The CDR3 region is CASRDSQLNYGYTF. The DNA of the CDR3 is TGTGCCAGTAGGGACTCACAACTGAACTATGGCTACACCTTC.

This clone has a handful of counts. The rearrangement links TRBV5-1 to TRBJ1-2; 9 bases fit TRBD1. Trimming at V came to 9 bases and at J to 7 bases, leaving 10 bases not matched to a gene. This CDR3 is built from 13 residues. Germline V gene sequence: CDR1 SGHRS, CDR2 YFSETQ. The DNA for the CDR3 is TGCGCCACCCCCCCCCGGGACAGGGTTGGCTACACCTTC. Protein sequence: CATPPRDRVGYTF.

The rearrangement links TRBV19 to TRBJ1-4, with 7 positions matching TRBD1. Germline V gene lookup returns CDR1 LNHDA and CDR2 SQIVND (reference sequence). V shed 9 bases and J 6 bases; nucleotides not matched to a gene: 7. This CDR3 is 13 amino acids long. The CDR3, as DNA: TGTGCCAGCCGGGACAGAAGAGATGAAAAACTGTTTTTT. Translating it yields CASRDRRDEKLFF.